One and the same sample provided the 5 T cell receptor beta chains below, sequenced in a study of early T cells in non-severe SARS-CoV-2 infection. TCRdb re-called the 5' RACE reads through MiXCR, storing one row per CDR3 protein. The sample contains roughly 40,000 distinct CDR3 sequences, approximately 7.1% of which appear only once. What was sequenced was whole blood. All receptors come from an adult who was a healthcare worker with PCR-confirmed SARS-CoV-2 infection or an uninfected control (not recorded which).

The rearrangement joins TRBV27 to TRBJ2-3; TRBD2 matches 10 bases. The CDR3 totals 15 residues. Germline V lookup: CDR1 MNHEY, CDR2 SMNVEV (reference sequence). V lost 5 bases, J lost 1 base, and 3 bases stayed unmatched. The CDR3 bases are TGTGCCAGCAGTACCGGGACTAGCGGCACAGATACGCAGTATTTT. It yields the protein CASSTGTSGTDTQYF.

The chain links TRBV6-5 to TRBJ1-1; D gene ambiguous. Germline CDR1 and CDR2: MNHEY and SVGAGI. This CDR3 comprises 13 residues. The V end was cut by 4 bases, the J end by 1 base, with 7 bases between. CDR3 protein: CASSSSPNTEAFF. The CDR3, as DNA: TGTGCCAGCAGTTCGAGTCCGAACACTGAAGCTTTCTTT.

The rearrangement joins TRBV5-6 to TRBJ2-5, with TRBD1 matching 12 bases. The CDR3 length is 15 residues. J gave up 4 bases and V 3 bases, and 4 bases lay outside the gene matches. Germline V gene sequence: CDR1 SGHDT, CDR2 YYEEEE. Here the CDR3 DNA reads TGTGCCAGCAGCTCCGGGACAGGGGGCGCAGAGACCCAGTACTTC. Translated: CASSSGTGGAETQYF.

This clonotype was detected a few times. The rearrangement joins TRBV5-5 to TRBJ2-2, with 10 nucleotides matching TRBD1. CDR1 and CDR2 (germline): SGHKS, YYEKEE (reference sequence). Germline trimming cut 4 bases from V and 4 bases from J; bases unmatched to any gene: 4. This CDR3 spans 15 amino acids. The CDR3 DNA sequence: TGTGCCAGCAGCCTTGACAGGGGGCCCACCGGGGAGCTGTTTTTT. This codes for CASSLDRGPTGELFF.

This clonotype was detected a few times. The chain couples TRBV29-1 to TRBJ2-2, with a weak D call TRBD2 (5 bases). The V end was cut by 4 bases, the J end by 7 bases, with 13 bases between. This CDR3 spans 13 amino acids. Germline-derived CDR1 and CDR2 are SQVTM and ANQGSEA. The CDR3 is CSVVDTSNGELFF. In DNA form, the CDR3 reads TGCAGCGTTGTTGACACTAGTAACGGGGAGCTGTTTTTT.